A selection of T cell receptor beta chains follows, all from one sample in a study of immune evolution from preneoplasia to lung adenocarcinoma. The repertoire was sequenced with immunoSEQ multiplex PCR; TCRdb's copy has only in-frame clones and lacks some. The table lists about 10,000 clones, around 90% of them singletons, with about 2.5% in the top ten. The sequencing input was FFPE invasive lung adenocarcinoma tissue. These receptors came from a person aged 70 to 85 with invasive lung adenocarcinoma. Each CDR3 is given with its conserved first and last residue. D genes are given only for firm matches. Not every row has a clone size; where given, it reads once, few, many or a size class.

TRBV18	TRBJ2-5	.	.	TGTGCCAGCTCACCACGTGGCGGGGGCTTACCCTCGGGAGGAGAGACCCAGTACTTC	CASSPRGGGLPSGGETQYF
TRBV4-1	TRBJ2-1	TRBD1	.	TGCGCCAGCAGCCAAGCACAGACAGGGGGCGTAGGAAATGAGCAGTTCTTC	CASSQAQTGGVGNEQFF
TRBV9	TRBJ2-3	TRBD1	.	TGTGCCAGCAGCCATTCAGGGGGCTACGCAGATACGCAGTATTTT	CASSHSGGYADTQYF
TRBV29-1	TRBJ2-1	TRBD1	few	TGCAGCGTTGGAGGACAGGGGTCCTTGGAGGGGCAGTTCTTC	CSVGGQGSLEGQFF
TRBV30	TRBJ1-3	TRBD1	.	TGTGCCTGGACCTTCACAGGGGAGCCCGGAAACACCATATATTTT	CAWTFTGEPGNTIYF
TRBV7-8	TRBJ2-2	TRBD2	.	TGTGCCAGCAGCCAGCGGGACCAGAACACCGGGGAGCTGTTTTTT	CASSQRDQNTGELFF
TRBV4-2	TRBJ1-5	TRBD1	.	TGTGCCAGCAGCCGCATGGACAGGGAGAATCAGCCCCAGCATTTT	CASSRMDRENQPQHF
TRBV19	TRBJ2-2	TRBD1	.	TGTGCCAGTAGTACAGGGGGCCGGGCCGGGGAGCTGTTTTTT	CASSTGGRAGELFF
TRBV2	TRBJ2-7	.	.	TGTGCCAGCTACAGACCCGGGTTCTCCTACGAGCAGTACTTC	CASYRPGFSYEQYF
TRBV7-2	TRBJ2-7	.	.	TGTGCCAGCAGCCCGTATCCTGGCGGGACCTACGAGCAGTACTTC	CASSPYPGGTYEQYF
TRBV6-5	TRBJ2-7	.	.	TGTGCCAGCAGTCTAGTAGGGCTCTACGAGCAGTACTTC	CASSLVGLYEQYF